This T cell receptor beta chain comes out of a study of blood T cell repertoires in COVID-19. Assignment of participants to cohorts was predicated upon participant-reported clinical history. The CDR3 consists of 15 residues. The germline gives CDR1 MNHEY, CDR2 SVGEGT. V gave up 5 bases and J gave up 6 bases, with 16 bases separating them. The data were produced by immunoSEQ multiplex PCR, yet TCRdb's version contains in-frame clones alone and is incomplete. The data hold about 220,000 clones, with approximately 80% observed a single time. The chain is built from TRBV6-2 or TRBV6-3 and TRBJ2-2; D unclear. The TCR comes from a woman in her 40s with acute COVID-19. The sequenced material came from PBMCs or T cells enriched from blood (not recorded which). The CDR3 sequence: CASSTLGGIAGELFF. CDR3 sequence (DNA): TGTGCCAGCAGTACTCTTGGTGGTATCGCCGGGGAGCTGTTTTTT.